The rows below give T cell receptor beta chains drawn from one sample of a study of blood T cell repertoires in COVID-19. Sequencing used immunoSEQ multiplex PCR; TCRdb keeps in-frame clones, though not all of them. There are roughly 200,000 clones in the sample; over 75% occur only once, and 0.45% to 0.65% lies in the top ten. The sample was peripheral blood. The receptors originated from a man between 45 and 60 years old with acute or convalescent COVID-19. Each CDR3 is given with its conserved first and last residue. The D gene is left open where the match is weak. Size tells how often a clone was seen (once, few, many) or the class of an expanded clone, and some rows leave it out.

size,D,length,V,J,DNA,CDR3
-,-,15,TRBV7-2,TRBJ2-1,TGTGCCAGCAGCCCAGAGGGCGGGATAGGCGATGAGCAGTTCTTC,CASSPEGGIGDEQFF
-,TRBD2,18,TRBV5-5,TRBJ2-2,TGTGCCAGCAGCGTCCAGTTTCCAGGGACTACGAACACCGGGGAGCTGTTTTTT,CASSVQFPGTTNTGELFF
-,TRBD2,17,TRBV27,TRBJ2-3,TGTGCCAGCAGTCAAGGCAGGACTAGCGGGAGTCCTGATACGCAGTATTTT,CASSQGRTSGSPDTQYF
-,TRBD2,13,TRBV15,TRBJ2-5,TGTGCCATCCGACCGGGAGGGCAAGAGACCCAGTACTTC,CAIRPGGQETQYF
-,TRBD2,18,TRBV19,TRBJ2-1,TGTGCCAGGGACCCCGGGACTAGCTGCTACTTCTCCTACAATGAGCAGTTCTTC,CARDPGTSCYFSYNEQFF
-,-,16,TRBV7-9,TRBJ2-4,TGTGCCAGCAGCTTCAACAGGGTCGGAGCCAAAAACATTCAGTACTTC,CASSFNRVGAKNIQYF
-,-,14,TRBV6-5,TRBJ2-2,TGTGCCAGCAGTTATCGTCAGGGAACCGGGGAGCTGTTTTTT,CASSYRQGTGELFF
-,-,15,TRBV6-5,TRBJ1-4,TGTGCCAGCAGTCCGCAGGTTGCAACTAATGAAAAACTGTTTTTT,CASSPQVATNEKLFF
few,-,15,TRBV4-2,TRBJ1-2,TGTGCCAGCAGCCAAGAGGGCAGCCCTAACTATGGCTACACCTTC,CASSQEGSPNYGYTF
-,-,16,TRBV23-1,TRBJ1-5,TGCGCCAGCAGTCAATCGGCCCGGGATAGCAATCAGCCCCAGCATTTT,CASSQSARDSNQPQHF
-,TRBD2,15,TRBV18,TRBJ2-1,TGTGCCAGCTCACTCCTGCTAGCGGATTACAATGAGCAGTTCTTC,CASSLLLADYNEQFF
-,TRBD2,16,TRBV6-2/TRBV6-3,TRBJ2-1,TGTGCCAGCAGTTACGGGGGGACTAGCGGACACAATGAGCAGTTCTTC,CASSYGGTSGHNEQFF
-,TRBD1,13,TRBV10-1,TRBJ2-3,TGCGCCAGCAGTACGACAGGGGGAGATACGCAGTATTTT,CASSTTGGDTQYF
-,-,16,TRBV29-1,TRBJ2-1,TGCAGCGTTGAAGGGGTCAGGCAGGGCCACTACAATGAGCAGTTCTTC,CSVEGVRQGHYNEQFF
-,-,13,TRBV5-8,TRBJ1-2,TGTGCCAGCAGCTGGACTGAAAACTATGGCTACACCTTC,CASSWTENYGYTF
-,-,14,TRBV19,TRBJ2-1,TGTGCCAGTAGAGGGACTTCCCGATACAATGAGCAGTTCTTC,CASRGTSRYNEQFF
-,TRBD2,16,TRBV12-5,TRBJ2-5,TGTGCTAGTGGACGGACTAGCGGGGGGATAGGCGAGACCCAGTACTTC,CASGRTSGGIGETQYF
-,TRBD1,13,TRBV10-3,TRBJ2-1,TGTGCCACTTCAACCGGGACAGCAAATGAGCAGTTCTTC,CATSTGTANEQFF
-,-,13,TRBV7-8,TRBJ1-6,TGTGCCAGCAGCCCAAGGACAGCCTATTCCCTCCACTTT,CASSPRTAYSLHF
-,TRBD1,15,TRBV28,TRBJ2-1,TGTGCCAGCAGTACTCGGACAGGGTATAACAATGAGCAGTTCTTC,CASSTRTGYNNEQFF
-,TRBD1,17,TRBV7-9,TRBJ1-6,TGTGCCAGCAGACCTACCGGGACAGGGGGTAATAATTCACCCCTCCACTTT,CASRPTGTGGNNSPLHF
-,-,14,TRBV7-9,TRBJ1-2,TGTGCCAGCAGCAGCGGACTGTTTGCCTATGGCTACACCTTC,CASSSGLFAYGYTF
-,-,12,TRBV7-2,TRBJ2-2,TGTGCCAGCAGCTCCACAGTGCCCGTGTTGTTTTTT,CASSSTVPVLFF
-,TRBD1,15,TRBV28,TRBJ1-6,TGTGCCAGCAGTTTACCCCGGACAGGGGATTCACCCCTCCACTTT,CASSLPRTGDSPLHF
-,TRBD2,17,TRBV5-1,TRBJ2-3,TGCGCCAGCAGCTTGGTTTCTAGCGGAGTAAACACAGATACGCAGTATTTT,CASSLVSSGVNTDTQYF
-,TRBD1,15,TRBV19,TRBJ1-1,TGTGCCAGTAGTATAAGAACAGGGGGCCGCACTGAAGCTTTCTTT,CASSIRTGGRTEAFF
-,-,16,TRBV7-6,TRBJ2-2,TGTGCCAGCAGCTTAGGAGCCCGAGCGCCCGGGGTGGAGCTGTTTTTT,CASSLGARAPGVELFF
-,-,14,TRBV2,TRBJ2-4,TGTGCCAGCAGCGTTATTGGGCCCGTAAACATTCAGTACTTC,CASSVIGPVNIQYF
-,TRBD1,15,TRBV24-1,TRBJ2-2,TGTGCCACCAGTGATTTCGGGACAGGGGCCGGGGAGCTGTTTTTT,CATSDFGTGAGELFF
-,TRBD2,15,TRBV29-1,TRBJ2-2,TGCAGCGCCGGACTAGCGGGAGGCGGGACCGGGGAGCTGTTTTTT,CSAGLAGGGTGELFF
-,-,15,TRBV19,TRBJ1-6,TGTGCCAGTAGTATATCCGTCGGTTCCCGGGAACGCCTCCACTTT,CASSISVGSRERLHF
-,TRBD2,15,TRBV19,TRBJ2-2,TGTGCCAGTAGTATTCGCGGGAGGAACACCGGGGAGCTGTTTTTT,CASSIRGRNTGELFF
few,-,15,TRBV19,TRBJ1-3,TGTGCCAGTAGTACCGGGACTGCGCGTGGAAACACCATATATTTT,CASSTGTARGNTIYF
-,TRBD1,16,TRBV27,TRBJ2-7,TGTGCCAGCAGTTTTCTGGGCGGGACAGGGGTTCGGGAGCAGTACTTC,CASSFLGGTGVREQYF
-,-,16,TRBV9,TRBJ2-3,TGTGCCAGCAGCGTAGGGAACAGAATCAATCCAGATACGCAGTATTTT,CASSVGNRINPDTQYF
-,TRBD2,17,TRBV4-1,TRBJ2-7,TGCGCCAGCAGCCAAGATCCTAGCGGGAGGTCCCACTACGAGCAGTACTTC,CASSQDPSGRSHYEQYF
few,-,18,TRBV21-1,TRBJ1-3,TGTGCCAGCAGCAAAGGGAGAGTCCCGGGACACAGGAAGAACACCATATATTTT,CASSKGRVPGHRKNTIYF
-,-,15,TRBV9,TRBJ1-6,TGTGCCAGCAGCGTAGACCAGGGCCATAATTCACCCCTCCACTTT,CASSVDQGHNSPLHF
-,-,13,TRBV9,TRBJ1-1,TGTGCCAGCAGCACACAAATGAACACTGAAGCTTTCTTT,CASSTQMNTEAFF
few,TRBD2,16,TRBV7-2,TRBJ2-3,TGTGCCAGCAGCTTATTCTGGGCGGGAGCCACAGATACGCAGTATTTT,CASSLFWAGATDTQYF